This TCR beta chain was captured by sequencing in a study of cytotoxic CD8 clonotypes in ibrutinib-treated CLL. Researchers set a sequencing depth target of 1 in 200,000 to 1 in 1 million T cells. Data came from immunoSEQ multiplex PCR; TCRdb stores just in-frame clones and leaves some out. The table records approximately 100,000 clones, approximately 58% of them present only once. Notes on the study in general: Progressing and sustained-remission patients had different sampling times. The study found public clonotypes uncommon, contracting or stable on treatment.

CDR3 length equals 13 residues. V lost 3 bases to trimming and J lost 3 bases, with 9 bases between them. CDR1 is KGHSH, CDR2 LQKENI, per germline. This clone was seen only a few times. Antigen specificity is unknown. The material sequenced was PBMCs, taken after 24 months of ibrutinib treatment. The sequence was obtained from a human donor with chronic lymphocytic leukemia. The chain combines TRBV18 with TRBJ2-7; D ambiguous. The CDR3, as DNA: TGTGCCAGCTCACCCAACAAGAACTACGAGCAGTACTTC. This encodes CASSPNKNYEQYF.